This section outlines one T cell receptor (beta chain) sequence together with its context. CDR1 and CDR2 from the germline V gene are MDHEN and SYDVKM. V was trimmed by 3 bases and J by 9 bases, leaving 12 bases between them. CDR3 length: 13 residues. The sample originates from a study of shared clonotypes between healthy human individuals. Measured with immunoSEQ multiplex PCR; TCRdb has only the in-frame clones, and not every one. The repertoire includes some 2.4 million clones, 80% to 95% of them detected once, and approximately 0.37% sits in the top ten. Material for sequencing was naive CD4+ T cells from PBMCs. The sample's subset: CD45RA+ positively selected. The chain links TRBV28 to TRBJ2-1; possibly TRBD1 for D (5 bases). The source is a man aged 18 to 29 in good health. Some clones in this sample may be carry-over from other donors' samples. The CDR3 nucleotides are TGTGCCAGCAGTTTGATAGGGGTGCCTGAGCAGTTCTTC. It translates to CASSLIGVPEQFF.